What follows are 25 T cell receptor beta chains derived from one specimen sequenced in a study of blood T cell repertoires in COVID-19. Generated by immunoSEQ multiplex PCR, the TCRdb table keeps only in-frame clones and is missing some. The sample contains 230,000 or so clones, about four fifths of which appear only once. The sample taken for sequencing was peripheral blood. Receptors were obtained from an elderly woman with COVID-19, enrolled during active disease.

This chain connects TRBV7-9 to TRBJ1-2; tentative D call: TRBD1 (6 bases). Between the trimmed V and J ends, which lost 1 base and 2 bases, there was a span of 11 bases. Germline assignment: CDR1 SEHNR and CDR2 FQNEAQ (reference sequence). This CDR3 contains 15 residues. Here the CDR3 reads CASSLVGQLNYGYTF. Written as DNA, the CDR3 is TGTGCCAGCAGCTTAGTAGGACAGTTAAACTATGGCTACACCTTC.

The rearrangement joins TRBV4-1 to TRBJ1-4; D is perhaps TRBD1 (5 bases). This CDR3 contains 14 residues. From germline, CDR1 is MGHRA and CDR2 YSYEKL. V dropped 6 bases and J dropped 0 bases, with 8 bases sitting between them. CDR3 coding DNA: TGCGCCAGCAGGAGGACATCAACTAATGAAAAACTGTTTTTT. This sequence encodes CASRRTSTNEKLFF.

The CDR3 DNA is TGTGCCAGCAGGGAAACTAGCGCGGGGCTACCGGCCCAGTACTTC. As protein: CASRETSAGLPAQYF. J is TRBJ2-5 and V is TRBV11-2, with 7 bases identical to TRBD2. Germline V gene data show CDR1 as SGHAT and CDR2 as FQNNGV. After removal of 6 bases from V and 9 bases from J, the junction contained 16 bases not matched to a gene. CDR3 length: 15 residues.

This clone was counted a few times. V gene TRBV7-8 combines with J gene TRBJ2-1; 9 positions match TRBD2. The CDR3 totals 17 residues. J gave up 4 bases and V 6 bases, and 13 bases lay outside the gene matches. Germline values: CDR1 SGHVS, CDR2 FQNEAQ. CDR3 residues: CASSYRASGDLYNEQFF. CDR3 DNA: TGTGCCAGCAGTTACCGGGCTAGCGGGGATTTGTACAATGAGCAGTTCTTC.

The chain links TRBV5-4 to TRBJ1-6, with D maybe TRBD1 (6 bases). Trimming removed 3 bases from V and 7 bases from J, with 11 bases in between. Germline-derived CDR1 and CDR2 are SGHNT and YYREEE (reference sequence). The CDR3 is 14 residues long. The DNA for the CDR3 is TGTGCCAGCAGCTCCGGACAGAGAAATTCACCCCTCCACTTT. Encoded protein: CASSSGQRNSPLHF.

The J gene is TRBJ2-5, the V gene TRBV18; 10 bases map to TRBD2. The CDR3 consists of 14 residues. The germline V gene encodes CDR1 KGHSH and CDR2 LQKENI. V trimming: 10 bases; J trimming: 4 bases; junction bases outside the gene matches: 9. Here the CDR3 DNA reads TGTGCCACCCGCCGGGGACTAGCGCGAGAGACCCAGTACTTC. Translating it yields CATRRGLARETQYF.

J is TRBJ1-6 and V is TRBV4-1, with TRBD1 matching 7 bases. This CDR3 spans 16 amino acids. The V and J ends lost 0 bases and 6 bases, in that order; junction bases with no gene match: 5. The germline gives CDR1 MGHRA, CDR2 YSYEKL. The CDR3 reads CASSQERGGGNSPLHF. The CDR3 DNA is TGCGCCAGCAGCCAAGAAAGAGGGGGCGGTAATTCACCCCTCCACTTT.

In DNA, the CDR3 is TGTGCCAGCAGCCTTTACGGTAGCGGGAGTGGCATTGAGCAGTTCTTC. Protein product: CASSLYGSGSGIEQFF. The chain is built from TRBV3-1 (or the pseudogene TRBV3-2) and TRBJ2-1; 9 bases fit TRBD2. With 4 bases clipped from V and 9 bases from J, the junction kept 13 bases outside the gene matches. This CDR3 has 16 amino acids. CDR1 and CDR2 (germline): LGHDT, YNNKEL (reference sequence).

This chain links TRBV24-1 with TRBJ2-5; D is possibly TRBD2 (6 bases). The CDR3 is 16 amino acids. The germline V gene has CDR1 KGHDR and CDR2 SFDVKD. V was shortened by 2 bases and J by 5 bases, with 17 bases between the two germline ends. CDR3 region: CATSDSGLKLTETQYF. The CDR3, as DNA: TGTGCCACCAGTGATTCGGGACTGAAACTTACCGAGACCCAGTACTTC.

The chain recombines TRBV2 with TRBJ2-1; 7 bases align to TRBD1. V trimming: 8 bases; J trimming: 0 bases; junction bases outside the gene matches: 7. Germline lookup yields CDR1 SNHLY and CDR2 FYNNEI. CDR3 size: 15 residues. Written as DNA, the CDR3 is TGTGCCAGCGGGAACAGGGGTCCCTCCTACAATGAGCAGTTCTTC. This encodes CASGNRGPSYNEQFF.

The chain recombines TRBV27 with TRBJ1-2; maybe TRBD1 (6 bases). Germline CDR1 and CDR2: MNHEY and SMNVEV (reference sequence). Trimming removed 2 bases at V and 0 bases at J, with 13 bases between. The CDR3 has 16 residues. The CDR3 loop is CASSLGGAEANYGYTF. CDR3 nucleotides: TGTGCCAGCAGTTTAGGGGGGGCCGAAGCTAACTATGGCTACACCTTC.

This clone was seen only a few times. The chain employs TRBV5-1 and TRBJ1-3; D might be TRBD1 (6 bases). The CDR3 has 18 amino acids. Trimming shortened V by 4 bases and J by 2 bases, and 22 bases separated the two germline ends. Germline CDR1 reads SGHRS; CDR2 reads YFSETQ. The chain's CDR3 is CASSLTTLASGAGNTIYF. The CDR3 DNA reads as TGCGCCAGCAGCCTTACCACCCTCGCGTCAGGGGCTGGAAACACCATATATTTT.

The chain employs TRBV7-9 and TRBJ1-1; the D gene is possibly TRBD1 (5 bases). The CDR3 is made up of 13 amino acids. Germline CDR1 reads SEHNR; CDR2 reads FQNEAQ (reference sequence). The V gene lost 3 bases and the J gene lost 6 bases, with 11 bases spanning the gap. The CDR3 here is CASSFWGDAEAFF. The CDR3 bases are TGTGCCAGCAGCTTCTGGGGGGACGCTGAAGCTTTCTTT.

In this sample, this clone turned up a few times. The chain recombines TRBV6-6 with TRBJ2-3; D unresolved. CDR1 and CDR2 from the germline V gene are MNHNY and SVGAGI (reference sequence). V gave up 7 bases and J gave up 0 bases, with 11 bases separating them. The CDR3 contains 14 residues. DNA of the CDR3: TGTGCCAGCAATATAGATTTTAGCACAGATACGCAGTATTTT. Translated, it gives CASNIDFSTDTQYF.

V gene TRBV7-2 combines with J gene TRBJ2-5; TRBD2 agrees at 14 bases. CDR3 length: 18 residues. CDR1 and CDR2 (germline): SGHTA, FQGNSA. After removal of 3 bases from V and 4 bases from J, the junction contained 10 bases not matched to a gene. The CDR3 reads CASSFERLAGGRGETQYF. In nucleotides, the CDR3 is TGTGCCAGCAGCTTCGAAAGACTAGCGGGGGGGCGTGGAGAGACCCAGTACTTC.

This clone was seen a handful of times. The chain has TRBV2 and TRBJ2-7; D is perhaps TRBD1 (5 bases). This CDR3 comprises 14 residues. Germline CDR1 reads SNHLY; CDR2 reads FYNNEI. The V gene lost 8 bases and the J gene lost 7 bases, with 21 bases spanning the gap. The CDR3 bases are TGTGCCAGCCACAGGAGCCTAACTGAAGATGAGCAGTACTTC. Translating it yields CASHRSLTEDEQYF.

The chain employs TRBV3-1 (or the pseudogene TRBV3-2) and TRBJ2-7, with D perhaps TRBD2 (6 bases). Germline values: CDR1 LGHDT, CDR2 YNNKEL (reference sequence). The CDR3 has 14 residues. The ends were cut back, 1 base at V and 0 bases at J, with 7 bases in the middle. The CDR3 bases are TGTGCCAGCAGCCAAGGGAGGGCCTCCTACGAGCAGTACTTC. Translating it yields CASSQGRASYEQYF.

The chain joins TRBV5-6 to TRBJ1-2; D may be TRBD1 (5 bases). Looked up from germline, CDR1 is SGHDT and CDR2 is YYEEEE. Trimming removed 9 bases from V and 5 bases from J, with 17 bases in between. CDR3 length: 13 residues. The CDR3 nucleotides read TGTGCCATACAGGAGATAATCTGTTATGGCTACACCTTC. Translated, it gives CAIQEIICYGYTF.

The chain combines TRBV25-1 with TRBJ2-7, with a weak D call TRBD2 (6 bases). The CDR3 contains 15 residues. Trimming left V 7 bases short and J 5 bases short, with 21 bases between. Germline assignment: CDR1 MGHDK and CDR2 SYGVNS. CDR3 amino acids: CASTSGGAGRHEQYF. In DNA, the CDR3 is TGTGCCAGCACCTCGGGTGGGGCAGGGAGGCACGAGCAGTACTTC.

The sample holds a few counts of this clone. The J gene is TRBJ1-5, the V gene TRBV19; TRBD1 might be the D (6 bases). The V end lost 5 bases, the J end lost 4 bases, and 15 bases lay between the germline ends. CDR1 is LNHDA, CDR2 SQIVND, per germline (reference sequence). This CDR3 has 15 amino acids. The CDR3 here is CASSPLDGQNQPQHF. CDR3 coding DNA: TGTGCCAGTAGTCCCTTGGACGGACAGAATCAGCCCCAGCATTTT.

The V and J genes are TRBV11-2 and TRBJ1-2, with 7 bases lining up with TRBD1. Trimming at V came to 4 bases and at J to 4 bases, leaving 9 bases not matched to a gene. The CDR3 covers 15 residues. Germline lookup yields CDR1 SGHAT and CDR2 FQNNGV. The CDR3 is CASSSRRGRGYGYTF. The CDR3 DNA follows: TGTGCCAGCAGCTCCCGGAGGGGGCGAGGCTATGGCTACACCTTC.

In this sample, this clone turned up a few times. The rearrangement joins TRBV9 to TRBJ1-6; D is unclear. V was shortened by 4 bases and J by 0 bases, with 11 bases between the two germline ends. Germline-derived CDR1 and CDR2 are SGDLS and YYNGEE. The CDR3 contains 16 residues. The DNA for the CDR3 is TGTGCCAGCAGCCCGCAGGCCCTCTCCTATAATTCACCCCTCCACTTT. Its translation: CASSPQALSYNSPLHF. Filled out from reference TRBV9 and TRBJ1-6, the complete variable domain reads DSGVTQTPKHLITATGQRVTLRCSPRSGDLSVYWYQQSLDQGLQFLIQYYNGEERAKGNILERFSAQQFPDLHSELNLSSLELGDSALYFCASSPQALSYNSPLHFGNGTRLTVT.

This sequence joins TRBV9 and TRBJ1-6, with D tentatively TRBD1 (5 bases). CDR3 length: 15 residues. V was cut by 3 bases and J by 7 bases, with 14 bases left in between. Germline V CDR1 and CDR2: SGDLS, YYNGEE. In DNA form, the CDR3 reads TGTGCCAGCAGCGGTACAGGCCCCTCGAATTCACCCCTCCACTTT. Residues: CASSGTGPSNSPLHF.

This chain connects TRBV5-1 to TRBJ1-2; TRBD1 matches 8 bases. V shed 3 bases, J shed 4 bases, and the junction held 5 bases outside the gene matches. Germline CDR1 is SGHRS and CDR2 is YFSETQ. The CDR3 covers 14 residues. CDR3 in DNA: TGCGCCAGCAGCTCGCAACAGGGGGGCTATGGCTACACCTTC. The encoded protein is CASSSQQGGYGYTF.

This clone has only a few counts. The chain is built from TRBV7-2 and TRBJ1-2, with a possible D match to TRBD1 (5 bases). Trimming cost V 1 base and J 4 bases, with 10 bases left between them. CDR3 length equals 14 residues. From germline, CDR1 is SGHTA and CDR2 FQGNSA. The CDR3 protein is CASSLVGTPYGYTF. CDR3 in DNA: TGTGCCAGCAGCTTAGTTGGGACTCCCTATGGCTACACCTTC. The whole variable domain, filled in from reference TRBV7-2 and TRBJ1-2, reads GAGVSQSPSNKVTEKGKDVELRCDPISGHTALYWYRQSLGQGLEFLIYFQGNSAPDKSGLPSDRFSAERTGGSVSTLTIQRTQQEDSAVYLCASSLVGTPYGYTFGSGTRLTVV.